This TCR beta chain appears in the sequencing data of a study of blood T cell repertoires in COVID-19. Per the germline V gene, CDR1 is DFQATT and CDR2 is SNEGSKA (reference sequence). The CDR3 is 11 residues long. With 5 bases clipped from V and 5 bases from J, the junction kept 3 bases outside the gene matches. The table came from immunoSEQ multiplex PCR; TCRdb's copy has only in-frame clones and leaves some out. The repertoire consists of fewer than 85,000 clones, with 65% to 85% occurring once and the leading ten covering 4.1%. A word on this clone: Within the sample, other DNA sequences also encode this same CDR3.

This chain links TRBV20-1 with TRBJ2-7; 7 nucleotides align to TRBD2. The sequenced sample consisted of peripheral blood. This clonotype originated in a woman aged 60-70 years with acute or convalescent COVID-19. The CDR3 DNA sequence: TGCAGTGCTTCTAGCGGCCACGAGCAGTACTTC. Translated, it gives CSASSGHEQYF.